These T cell receptor beta chains were read from a single sample in a study of T cell repertoires in cytomegalovirus infection. TCRdb used MiXCR to reprocess the reads, holding one entry per CDR3 protein. The data show 400,000 to 550,000 distinct CDR3 sequences, roughly 10% seen once. Sequencing was performed on PBMCs. These receptors were taken from a human donor in good health (CMV status not recorded). Some clones in this sample may be carry-over from other donors' samples. Both conserved end residues are part of each CDR3. Fields, in order: D gene, J gene, V gene, clone size, CDR3 DNA, CDR3 protein. D genes are given only for firm matches. Size values are once, few and many counts, or a class for expanded clones, and some rows have none.

D: NA; J: TRBJ1-5; V: TRBV7-2; size: many; DNA: TGTGCCAGCAGCCCGGGGGACGGTAGCAATCAGCCCCAGCATTTT; CDR3: CASSPGDGSNQPQHF
D: TRBD2; J: TRBJ2-7; V: TRBV3-1; size: NA; DNA: TGTGCCAGCAGCCTTAGACTAGCGGGGGCGACTTACGAGCAGTACTTC; CDR3: CASSLRLAGATYEQYF
D: NA; J: TRBJ1-5; V: TRBV19; size: many; DNA: TGTGCCAGTAGCTCCGGGTTTTGGCATTTT; CDR3: CASSSGFWHF
D: NA; J: TRBJ2-1; V: TRBV23-1; size: many; DNA: TGCGCCAGCAGTCAATCGTGGGGCGATGAGCAGTTCTTC; CDR3: CASSQSWGDEQFF
D: TRBD2; J: TRBJ2-3; V: TRBV5-6; size: NA; DNA: TGTGCCAGCAGCTTGCCCGCTAGCGGGGGAGGCACAGATACGCAGTATTTT; CDR3: CASSLPASGGGTDTQYF
D: NA; J: TRBJ1-2; V: TRBV6-5; size: many; DNA: TGTGCCAGCAGGGCAGGGAGTGGCTACACCTTC; CDR3: CASRAGSGYTF
D: NA; J: TRBJ1-2; V: TRBV10-3; size: few; DNA: TGTGCCATCAGTGAGTCGACAGAGCACTATGGCTACACCTTC; CDR3: CAISESTEHYGYTF
D: NA; J: TRBJ2-5; V: TRBV2; size: many; DNA: TGTGCCAGCAGTACGCTACCGGACATAAATGAAGAGACCCAGTACTTC; CDR3: CASSTLPDINEETQYF
D: NA; J: TRBJ1-5; V: TRBV5-6; size: NA; DNA: TGTGCCAGCAGCCTGCTGGAACAGGGTACTGGACAGCCCCAGCATTTT; CDR3: CASSLLEQGTGQPQHF
D: NA; J: TRBJ2-3; V: TRBV7-8; size: many; DNA: TGTGCCAGCAGCTTAAGGGACCCACGTTCAGCAGATACGCAGTATTTT; CDR3: CASSLRDPRSADTQYF
D: TRBD2; J: TRBJ2-1; V: TRBV19; size: few; DNA: TGTGCCAGTAGTATAGATGTAGCGGGGGTGTACAATGAGCAGTTCTTC; CDR3: CASSIDVAGVYNEQFF
D: NA; J: TRBJ1-6; V: TRBV19; size: few; DNA: TGTGCCAGTAGGCTTATGGGGGGGAATTCACCCCTCCACTTT; CDR3: CASRLMGGNSPLHF
D: NA; J: TRBJ2-3; V: TRBV20-1; size: NA; DNA: TGCAGTGCTTTCAGCACAGATACGCAGTATTTT; CDR3: CSAFSTDTQYF
D: TRBD1; J: TRBJ1-1; V: TRBV29-1; size: NA; DNA: TGCAGCGGTGGGACAGGGGCCACTGAAGCTTTCTTT; CDR3: CSGGTGATEAFF
D: NA; J: TRBJ1-1; V: TRBV3-1; size: many; DNA: TGTGCCAGCAGCCAAGAACGAGGGGCAGCAACTGAAGCTTTCTTT; CDR3: CASSQERGAATEAFF
D: TRBD1; J: TRBJ2-1; V: TRBV20-1; size: few; DNA: TGCAGTGCCTCCATCCCGGAAGGGGGCTTTAATGAGCAGTTCTTC; CDR3: CSASIPEGGFNEQFF
D: NA; J: TRBJ2-7; V: TRBV25-1; size: many; DNA: TGTGCCAGCAGTGAAGGAAGCCAGGGACTCAACGAGCAGTACTTC; CDR3: CASSEGSQGLNEQYF
D: TRBD2; J: TRBJ2-2; V: TRBV13; size: few; DNA: TGTGCCAGCAGCTCCCCGCCTAGCGGGGGGGCCACCACCGGGGAGCTGTTTTTT; CDR3: CASSSPPSGGATTGELFF
D: NA; J: TRBJ1-6; V: TRBV2; size: NA; DNA: TGTGCCAGCAGTGAAGTCAAATATAACTCACCCCTCCACTTT; CDR3: CASSEVKYNSPLHF
D: TRBD2; J: TRBJ2-5; V: TRBV7-3; size: many; DNA: TGTGCCAGCAGCTTGGGACTAGCCGGGATGAAAGAGACCCAGTACTTC; CDR3: CASSLGLAGMKETQYF
D: NA; J: TRBJ1-1; V: TRBV2; size: many; DNA: TGTGCCAGCAGAGGCAGGGCTCGAGGTGAAGCTTTCTTT; CDR3: CASRGRARGEAFF
D: NA; J: TRBJ1-1; V: TRBV6-1; size: many; DNA: TGTGCCAGTATAAGCTCCAGGGCGAACACTGAAGCTTTCTTT; CDR3: CASISSRANTEAFF
D: NA; J: TRBJ1-1; V: TRBV6-5; size: few; DNA: TGTGCCAGCAGTTACGGGAAAATGGGGGAAGTGAACACTGAAGCTTTCTTT; CDR3: CASSYGKMGEVNTEAFF
D: NA; J: TRBJ1-6; V: TRBV20-1; size: NA; DNA: TGCAGTGCTAGTGTCGGGAGGAGCTCCTATAATTCACCCCTCCACTTT; CDR3: CSASVGRSSYNSPLHF
D: NA; J: TRBJ1-2; V: TRBV20-1; size: NA; DNA: TGCAGGGGGGTCGGGACGGAATTTTATGGCTACACCTTC; CDR3: CRGVGTEFYGYTF
D: NA; J: TRBJ1-2; V: TRBV10-3; size: many; DNA: TGTGCCATCAGTCAGGAGAACTATGGCTACACCTTC; CDR3: CAISQENYGYTF
D: NA; J: TRBJ1-4; V: TRBV12-3/TRBV12-4; size: many; DNA: TGTGCCAGCAATCACCGGACAGCTGCAACTAATGAAAAACTGTTTTTT; CDR3: CASNHRTAATNEKLFF
D: TRBD1; J: TRBJ1-2; V: TRBV6-1; size: many; DNA: TGTGCCAGCCTTCCGGGACAGACGAGCACTTTCGATGGCTACACCTTC; CDR3: CASLPGQTSTFDGYTF
D: NA; J: TRBJ1-4; V: TRBV11-2; size: NA; DNA: TGTGCCAGCAGCTTAGATCTGGGGATTAATGAAAAACTGTTTTTT; CDR3: CASSLDLGINEKLFF
D: TRBD1; J: TRBJ2-2; V: TRBV6-5; size: many; DNA: TGTGCCAGCAGTTACTCCCGGAGCAGGGGGAAGACCGGGGAGCTGTTTTTT; CDR3: CASSYSRSRGKTGELFF
D: NA; J: TRBJ2-7; V: TRBV6-1; size: many; DNA: TGTGCCAGCAGGCCCCGGGACGCCGCCTACGAGCAGTACTTC; CDR3: CASRPRDAAYEQYF
D: TRBD1; J: TRBJ1-3; V: TRBV7-9; size: NA; DNA: TGTGCCAGCAGCGGCCGCTCCGGACAGGGACTCGGAAACACCATATATTTT; CDR3: CASSGRSGQGLGNTIYF
D: NA; J: TRBJ2-5; V: TRBV7-2; size: many; DNA: TGTGCCAGCAGCTTAGGCCTACCGGGATCTCAAGAGACCCAGTACTTC; CDR3: CASSLGLPGSQETQYF
D: NA; J: TRBJ1-1; V: TRBV5-6; size: NA; DNA: TGTGCCAGCAGGACTTACGCTCGGATTAACACTGAAGCTTTCTTT; CDR3: CASRTYARINTEAFF
D: NA; J: TRBJ2-7; V: TRBV11-2; size: many; DNA: TGTGCCAGCAGCTTAGTCAGCGACTACGAGCAGTACTTC; CDR3: CASSLVSDYEQYF
D: NA; J: TRBJ1-5; V: TRBV7-2; size: many; DNA: TGTGCCAGCAGCTTAGGGGCTGGAATGGGACAGCCCCAGCATTTT; CDR3: CASSLGAGMGQPQHF
D: TRBD2; J: TRBJ2-5; V: TRBV5-6; size: NA; DNA: TGTGCCAGCAGCCCGGGACTAGCGAACCCGTACCAAGAGACCCAGTACTTC; CDR3: CASSPGLANPYQETQYF